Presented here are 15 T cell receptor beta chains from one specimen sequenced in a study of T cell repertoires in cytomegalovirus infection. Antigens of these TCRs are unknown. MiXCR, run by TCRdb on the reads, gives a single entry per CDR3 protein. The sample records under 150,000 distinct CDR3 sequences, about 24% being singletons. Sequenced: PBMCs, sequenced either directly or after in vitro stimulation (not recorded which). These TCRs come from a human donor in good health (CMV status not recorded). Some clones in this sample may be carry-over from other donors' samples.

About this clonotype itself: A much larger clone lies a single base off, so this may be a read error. The CDR3 DNA reads as TGTGCCAGCAGTCCTCTAATAGGGGGCAGATACAAGCAGTACGTC. This encodes CASSPLIGGRYKQYV. V usage is TRBV6-1 and J usage is TRBJ2-7, with 7 bases identical to TRBD1. V was pared by 5 bases and J by 8 bases, with 15 bases of the junction left unmatched. CDR1 is MNHNS and CDR2 is SASEGT in the germline V gene. This CDR3 region has 15 residues.

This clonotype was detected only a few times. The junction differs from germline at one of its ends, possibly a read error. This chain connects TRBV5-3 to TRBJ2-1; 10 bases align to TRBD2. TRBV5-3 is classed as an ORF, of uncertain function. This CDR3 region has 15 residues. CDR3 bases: TGTGCCAGCAGCTCGACTAGCGGGCTCCTTAATGAGCAGTTCTTC. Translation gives CASSSTSGLLNEQFF.

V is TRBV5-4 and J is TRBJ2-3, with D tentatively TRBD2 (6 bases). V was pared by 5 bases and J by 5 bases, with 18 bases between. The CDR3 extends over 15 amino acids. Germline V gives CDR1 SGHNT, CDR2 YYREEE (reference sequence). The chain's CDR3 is CASSEPGRERDTQYF. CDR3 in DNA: TGTGCCAGCAGTGAACCTGGCCGGGAGCGAGATACGCAGTATTTT.

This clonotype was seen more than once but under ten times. The CDR3 DNA sequence: TGTGCCAGCAGCTTGGACAGAAATTTGAACACTGAAGCTTTCTTT. Its translation: CASSLDRNLNTEAFF. V and J are TRBV5-4 and TRBJ1-1; the D is unclear. The V gene's germline CDR1 is SGHNT and CDR2 YYREEE (reference sequence). This CDR3 contains 15 residues. Trimming pared 0 bases from V and 0 bases from J, leaving 9 bases between.

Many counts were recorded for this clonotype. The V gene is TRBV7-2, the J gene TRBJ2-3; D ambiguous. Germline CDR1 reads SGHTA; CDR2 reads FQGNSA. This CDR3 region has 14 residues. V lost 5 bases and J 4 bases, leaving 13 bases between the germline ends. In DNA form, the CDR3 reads TGTGCCAGCAGCGTCACTATGGTTTCAGATACGCAGTATTTT. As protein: CASSVTMVSDTQYF.

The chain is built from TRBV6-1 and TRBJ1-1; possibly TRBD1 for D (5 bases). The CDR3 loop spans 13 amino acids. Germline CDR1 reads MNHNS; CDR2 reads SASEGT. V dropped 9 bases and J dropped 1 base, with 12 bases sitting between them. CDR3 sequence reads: CASRGLANTEAFF. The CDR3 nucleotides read TGTGCCAGTCGGGGACTGGCGAACACTGAAGCTTTCTTT.

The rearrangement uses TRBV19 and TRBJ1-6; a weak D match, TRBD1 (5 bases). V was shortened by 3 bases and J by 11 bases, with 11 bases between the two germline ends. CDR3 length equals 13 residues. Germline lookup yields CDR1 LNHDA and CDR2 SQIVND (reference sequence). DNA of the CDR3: TGTGCCAGTAGTATTGGTGCAGGGCCACCCCTCCACTTT. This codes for CASSIGAGPPLHF.

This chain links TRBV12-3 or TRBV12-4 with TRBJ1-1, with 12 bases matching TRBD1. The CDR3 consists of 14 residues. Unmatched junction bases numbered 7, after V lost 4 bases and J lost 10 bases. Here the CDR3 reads CASSSPGTGGRAFF. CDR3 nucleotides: TGTGCCAGCAGTTCTCCCGGGACAGGGGGCCGAGCTTTCTTT.

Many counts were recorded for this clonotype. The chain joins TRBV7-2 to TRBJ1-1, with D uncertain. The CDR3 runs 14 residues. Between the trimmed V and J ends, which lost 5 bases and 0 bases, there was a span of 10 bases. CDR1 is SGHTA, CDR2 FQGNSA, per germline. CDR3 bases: TGTGCCAGCAGCCTGCTAATAGTGAACACTGAAGCTTTCTTT. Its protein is CASSLLIVNTEAFF.

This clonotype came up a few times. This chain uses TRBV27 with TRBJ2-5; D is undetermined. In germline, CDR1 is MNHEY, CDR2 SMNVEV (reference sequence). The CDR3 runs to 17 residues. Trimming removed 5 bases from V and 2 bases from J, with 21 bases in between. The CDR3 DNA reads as TGTGCCAGCAGTCCCAAAACCCACCTGACATTTCAAGAGACCCAGTACTTC. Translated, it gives CASSPKTHLTFQETQYF.

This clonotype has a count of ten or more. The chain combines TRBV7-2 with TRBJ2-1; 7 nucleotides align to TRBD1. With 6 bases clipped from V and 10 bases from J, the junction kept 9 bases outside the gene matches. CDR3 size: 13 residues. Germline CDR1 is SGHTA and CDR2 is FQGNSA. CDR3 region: CASSATGQSEQFF. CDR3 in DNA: TGTGCCAGCAGTGCGACAGGGCAATCGGAGCAGTTCTTC.

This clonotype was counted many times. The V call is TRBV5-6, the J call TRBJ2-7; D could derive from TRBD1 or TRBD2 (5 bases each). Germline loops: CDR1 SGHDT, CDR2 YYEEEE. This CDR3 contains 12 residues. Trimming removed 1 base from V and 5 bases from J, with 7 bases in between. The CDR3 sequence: CASSLWGNEQYV. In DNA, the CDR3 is TGTGCCAGCAGCTTGTGGGGGAACGAGCAGTACGTC.

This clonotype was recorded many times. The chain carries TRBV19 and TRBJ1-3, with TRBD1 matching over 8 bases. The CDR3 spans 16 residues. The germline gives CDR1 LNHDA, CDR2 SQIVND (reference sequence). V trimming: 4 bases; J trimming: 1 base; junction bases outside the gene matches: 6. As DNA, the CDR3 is TGTGCCAGTAGTAGGGGACAGGTGGGTTCTGGAAACACCATATATTTT. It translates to CASSRGQVGSGNTIYF.

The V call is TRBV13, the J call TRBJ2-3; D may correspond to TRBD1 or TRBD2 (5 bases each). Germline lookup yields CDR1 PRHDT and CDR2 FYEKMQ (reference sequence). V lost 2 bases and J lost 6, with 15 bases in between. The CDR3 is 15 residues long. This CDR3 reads CASSLRLQGRDTQYF. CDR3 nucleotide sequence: TGTGCCAGCAGCTTACGGTTGCAGGGACGTGATACGCAGTATTTT.

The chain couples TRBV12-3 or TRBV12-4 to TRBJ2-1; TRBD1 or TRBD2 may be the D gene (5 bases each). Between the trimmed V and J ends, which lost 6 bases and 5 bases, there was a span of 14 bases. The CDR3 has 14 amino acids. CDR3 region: CASSFRDGNNEQFF. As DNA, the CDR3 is TGTGCCAGCAGCTTCCGGGACGGAAACAATGAGCAGTTCTTC.